This TCR beta chain derives from a study of T cells in Graves' hyperthyroidism and ophthalmopathy. Trimming left V 2 bases short and J 3 bases short, with 11 bases between. The CDR3 contains 14 residues. Germline CDR1 is SGHRS and CDR2 is YFSETQ. This clonotype was seen a handful of times. RNA transcripts yielded amplified TCR beta CDR3 regions. In the first-round RT-PCR of the TCR CDR3, the HTBI primer set was used. MiXCR, applied by TCRdb to the multiplex PCR reads, yields one record per CDR3 protein. The data contain some 510,000 distinct CDR3 sequences, less than 25% of them singletons. The chain employs TRBV5-1 and TRBJ2-5; D ambiguous. Sequencing input: blood. The sequence was collected from a man between 18 and 29 years old with Graves' hyperthyroidism. CDR3 sequence: CASSFQAWEETQYF. The CDR3 DNA is TGCGCCAGCAGCTTCCAGGCTTGGGAAGAGACCCAGTACTTC.